This record concerns one TCR beta chain sequence. Cohorts were determined from participant-reported clinical history. The data are from a study of blood T cell repertoires in COVID-19. Study overall: From T cells, B-cell-depleted T cells, or PBMCs came the material, which was cDNA or gDNA.

Germline V gives CDR1 SGHTA, CDR2 FQGNSA. The CDR3 has 14 amino acids. V shed 1 base, J shed 5 bases, and the junction held 4 bases outside the gene matches. As originally analysed: Estimates of nucleated cell counts were drawn from the amplification of reference gene primers. Sequencing was performed with immunoSEQ multiplex PCR; in TCRdb, only in-frame clones are kept and a portion is missing. That table furnishes V, J and clone size, whereas the DNA furnished D and trimming. The repertoire holds approximately 260,000 clones, with about 85% as singletons. This chain joins TRBV7-2 and TRBJ2-5; 7 nucleotides line up with TRBD2. The source material was PBMCs or T cells enriched from blood (not recorded which). The source of this sequence is a woman between 25 and 40 years old with acute COVID-19. The CDR3 DNA follows: TGTGCCAGCAGCTTAGGTGCGGGGGTCGAGACCCAGTACTTC. Translation: CASSLGAGVETQYF.